This entry is about one T cell receptor beta chain. Antigen specificity is unknown. CDR3 length: 15 amino acids. Trimming stripped 2 bases from V and 4 bases from J, with 11 bases between. Germline CDR1 MNHEY, CDR2 SVGAGI. Sequenced by immunoSEQ multiplex PCR; TCRdb stores in-frame clones only, minus some. The table has a few million clones, approximately 90% seen once. The data stem from a study of shared clonotypes between healthy human individuals. Turning to the study itself: There were three CD4 naive, three CD4 memory, two CD8 naive and one CD8 memory plates per donor. Overall study findings and caveats: All-four-donor shared clonotypes had higher generation probabilities than non-shared clonotypes did.

Donors comprised healthy HIV-negative adults lacking recent acute infections or vaccinations. The sample was naive CD4+ T cells from PBMCs. Subset reported: CD45RA+ positively selected. The TCR comes from a man younger than 30 in good health. Some clones in this sample may be carry-over from other donors' samples. V is TRBV6-5 and J is TRBJ2-2, with a weak D call TRBD1 (6 bases). CDR3 nucleotide sequence: TGTGCCAGCAGTTACGCTCCAGGGGTCACCGGGGAGCTGTTTTTT. As protein: CASSYAPGVTGELFF.